Shown below are 10 T cell receptor beta chains from a single sample sequenced in a study of CD8+ T cells in alopecia areata. The treatment: oral pan-JAK inhibitor, 5-10 mg twice daily. In each case, RNA was isolated and then reverse transcribed into cDNA as the sequencing template. This table comes from immunoSEQ multiplex PCR, and its TCRdb copy is limited to in-frame clones, with some not included. Here the sample spans some 180,000 clones, approximately 49% being singletons. The sequenced sample was CD8+ T cells sorted from blood, obtained around week 52, from a patient treated with tofacitinib. These receptors were obtained from a human donor with alopecia areata.

The V call is TRBV30, the J call TRBJ1-5; the D is unclear. The germline gives CDR1 GTSNPN, CDR2 SVGIG (reference sequence). Trimming took off 6 bases at V and 2 bases at J, with 14 bases between the two ends. There are 14 residues in the CDR3. Written as DNA, the CDR3 is TGTGCCTGTAAGTTTGGAGGAGGCAATCAGCCCCAGCATTTT. It encodes CACKFGGGNQPQHF.

CDR3 sequence: CASSLDGAPGELFF. As DNA, the CDR3 is TGCGCCAGCAGCTTGGACGGGGCCCCCGGGGAGCTGTTTTTT. The chain is built from TRBV5-1 and TRBJ2-2; either TRBD1 or TRBD2 may fit D (5 bases each). The CDR3 is 14 amino acids. The V and J ends lost 0 bases and 6 bases respectively, with 9 bases between them. Germline V CDR1 and CDR2: SGHRS, YFSETQ.

J is TRBJ2-5 and V is TRBV27; 9 nucleotides align to TRBD2. The CDR3 length is 15 residues. Germline V gene lookup returns CDR1 MNHEY and CDR2 SMNVEV (reference sequence). V trimming: 1 base; J trimming: 3 bases; junction bases outside the gene matches: 3. CDR3 sequence reads: CASSLLSSGEETQYF. CDR3 DNA: TGTGCCAGCAGTTTATTGTCTAGCGGGGAAGAGACCCAGTACTTC.

The chain joins TRBV2 to TRBJ2-7, with D tentatively TRBD1 (6 bases). Trimming stripped 5 bases from V and 4 bases from J, with 15 bases between. Looked up from germline, CDR1 is SNHLY and CDR2 is FYNNEI. The CDR3 sequence is 14 residues long. CDR3 in DNA: TGTGCCAGCAGTCGAAACAGGGATCGGTACGAGCAGTACTTC. Residues: CASSRNRDRYEQYF.

This sequence joins TRBV7-2 and TRBJ1-2, with D unresolved. The CDR3 extends over 11 amino acids. Germline V lookup: CDR1 SGHTA, CDR2 FQGNSA. V lost 6 bases to trimming and J lost 4 bases, with 6 bases between them. The CDR3 nucleotides are TGTGCCAGCAGTAAGGGCTATGGCTACACCTTC. This encodes CASSKGYGYTF.

The CDR3 sequence is CASNWPLLYGYTF. In DNA, the CDR3 is TGTGCCAGCAACTGGCCTCTACTCTATGGCTACACCTTC. The rearrangement uses TRBV19 and TRBJ1-2, with D unresolved. Germline V gene lookup returns CDR1 LNHDA and CDR2 SQIVND (reference sequence). CDR3 length: 13 amino acids. With 9 bases removed from V and 4 bases from J, the gap between germline ends came to 15 bases.

The chain links TRBV2 to TRBJ2-7; D is unresolved. This CDR3 has 14 residues. Looked up from germline, CDR1 is SNHLY and CDR2 is FYNNEI. Trimming stripped 6 bases from V and 2 bases from J, with 14 bases between. The CDR3, as DNA: TGTGCCAGCAGGCCACCGACTGCAACCTACGAGCAGTACTTC. Amino acids: CASRPPTATYEQYF.

J is TRBJ1-1 and V is TRBV15, with TRBD1 identical over 12 bases. This CDR3 is 15 amino acids long. V lost 5 bases and J lost 4; bases outside the gene matches: 5. The germline CDR1 and CDR2 sequences are LNHNV and YYDKDF (reference sequence). CDR3 sequence: CATSGTGGLVTEAFF. The DNA of the CDR3 is TGTGCCACCAGCGGGACAGGGGGCTTGGTCACTGAAGCTTTCTTT.

This clone was found a few times. This chain joins TRBV6-5 and TRBJ1-1, with D perhaps TRBD1 (5 bases). Germline V gives CDR1 MNHEY, CDR2 SVGAGI. V lost 2 bases to trimming and J lost 0 bases, with 10 bases between them. This CDR3 spans 15 amino acids. In DNA form, the CDR3 reads TGTGCCAGCAGTTACGGGGAGGGGCTGAACACTGAAGCTTTCTTT. It specifies CASSYGEGLNTEAFF.

This chain uses TRBV9 with TRBJ1-2; D unresolved. V was clipped by 0 bases and J by 5 bases, with 11 bases between them. The CDR3 length is 14 residues. The germline V gene encodes CDR1 SGDLS and CDR2 YYNGEE. The CDR3 nucleotides are TGTGCCAGCAGCGTAGGAAAGACTCCTTATGGCTACACCTTC. It yields the protein CASSVGKTPYGYTF.